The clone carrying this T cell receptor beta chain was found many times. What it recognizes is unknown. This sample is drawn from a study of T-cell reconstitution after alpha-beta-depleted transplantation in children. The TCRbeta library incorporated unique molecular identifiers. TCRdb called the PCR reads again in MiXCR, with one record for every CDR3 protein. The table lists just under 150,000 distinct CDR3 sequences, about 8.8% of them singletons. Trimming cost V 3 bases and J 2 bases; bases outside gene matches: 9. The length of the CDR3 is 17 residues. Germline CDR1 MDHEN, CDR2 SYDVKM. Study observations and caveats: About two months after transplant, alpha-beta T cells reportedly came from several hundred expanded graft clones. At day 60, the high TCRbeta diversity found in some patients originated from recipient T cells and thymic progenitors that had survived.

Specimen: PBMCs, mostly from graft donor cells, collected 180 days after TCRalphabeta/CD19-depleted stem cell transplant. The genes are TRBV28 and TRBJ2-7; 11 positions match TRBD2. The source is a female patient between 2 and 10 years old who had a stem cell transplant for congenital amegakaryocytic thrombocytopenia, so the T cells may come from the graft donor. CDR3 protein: CASSFPGTSGSAYEQYF. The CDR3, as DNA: TGTGCCAGCAGTTTCCCCGGGACTAGCGGCTCAGCCTACGAGCAGTACTTC.